These T cell receptor beta chains were read from a single sample in a study of blood T cell repertoires in COVID-19. Assay: immunoSEQ multiplex PCR; the TCRdb copy retains only in-frame clones and omits some. The table has 20,000 or so clones, 80% to 95% seen once. What was sequenced was peripheral blood. All receptors come from a man aged 70 or older with active COVID-19. Both conserved end residues are part of each CDR3. D genes are given only for firm matches. Clone size is stated in some rows and not others, as once, few, many or a class when expanded.

>TRBJ1-2|.|TRBD1|TRBV5-1
CASSRGQINYYGYTF
TGCGCCAGCAGCAGGGGACAGATAAATTATTATGGCTACACCTTC
>TRBJ2-5|.|TRBD2|TRBV5-4
CASSSERGGGETQYF
TGTGCCAGCAGCTCCGAGCGGGGGGGAGGTGAGACCCAGTACTTC
>TRBJ2-3|few|.|TRBV4-1
CASSQEERISTQYF
TGCGCCAGCAGCCAAGAAGAGAGGATCAGTACGCAGTATTTT
>TRBJ2-3|.|.|TRBV9
CASSKGAGKADTQYF
TGTGCCAGCAGCAAGGGGGCGGGAAAGGCAGATACGCAGTATTTT
>TRBJ1-6|.|TRBD1|TRBV10-3
CAISTGGRDSPLHF
TGTGCCATCAGCACAGGGGGCAGAGATTCACCCCTCCACTTT
>TRBJ1-4|.|.|TRBV4-3
CASSPDSLGNEKLFF
TGCGCCAGCAGCCCGGACAGCTTGGGGAATGAAAAACTGTTTTTT
>TRBJ2-1|.|TRBD2|TRBV5-4
CASSLAGGQSEQFF
TGTGCCAGCAGCTTGGCGGGAGGGCAATCTGAGCAGTTCTTC
>TRBJ1-5|once|.|TRBV28
CASSLPQGDNTYSNQPQHF
TGTGCCAGCAGTCTCCCACAAGGGGACAATACCTATAGCAATCAGCCCCAGCATTTT
>TRBJ2-3|.|TRBD2|TRBV19
CASSIDYGLAGTDTQYF
TGTGCCAGTAGTATAGATTATGGGCTAGCGGGAACAGATACGCAGTATTTT
>TRBJ1-2|.|.|TRBV28
CASSLLRYGYTF
TGTGCCAGCAGTTTATTGAGATATGGCTACACCTTC
>TRBJ2-2|.|TRBD1|TRBV27
CASSLRDRVTGELFF
TGTGCCAGCAGTTTGAGGGACAGGGTCACCGGGGAGCTGTTTTTT
>TRBJ2-3|.|TRBD2|TRBV14
CASSPIAGSTDTQYF
TGTGCCAGCAGCCCCATAGCGGGATCTACAGATACGCAGTATTTT